The clone carrying this TCR beta chain has just a few counts. Its antigen is undetermined. V was cut by 4 bases and J by 5 bases, with 11 bases left in between. The germline gives CDR1 ENHRY, CDR2 SYGVKD. CDR3 length: 13 amino acids. This sample stems from a study of T cell responses to AZD1222 COVID-19 vaccine. Study results and limitations: Donors skewed white British and female; clonal diversity was possibly underestimated. Compared with day 0, the breadth and depth of the Spike-specific TCR repertoire rose significantly after two doses of AZD1222. Reports indicate that nearly half of spike-specific TCRs are directed at unmutated variant regions.

Using immunoSEQ multiplex PCR, the repertoire was profiled, and TCRdb retains in-frame clones only, with some absent. The sample lists about 210,000 clones, roughly 94% occurring once. The sequences come from peripheral blood, collected 28 days after the second dose of the MenACWY control vaccine. The clonotype originates from an adult who received the MenACWY meningococcal vaccine as a control. The chain uses TRBV10-3 and TRBJ1-2; D is perhaps TRBD1 (5 bases). As DNA, the CDR3 is TGTGCCATCAGTGCTGCACAGGCGTATGGCTACACCTTC. Amino acids: CAISAAQAYGYTF.